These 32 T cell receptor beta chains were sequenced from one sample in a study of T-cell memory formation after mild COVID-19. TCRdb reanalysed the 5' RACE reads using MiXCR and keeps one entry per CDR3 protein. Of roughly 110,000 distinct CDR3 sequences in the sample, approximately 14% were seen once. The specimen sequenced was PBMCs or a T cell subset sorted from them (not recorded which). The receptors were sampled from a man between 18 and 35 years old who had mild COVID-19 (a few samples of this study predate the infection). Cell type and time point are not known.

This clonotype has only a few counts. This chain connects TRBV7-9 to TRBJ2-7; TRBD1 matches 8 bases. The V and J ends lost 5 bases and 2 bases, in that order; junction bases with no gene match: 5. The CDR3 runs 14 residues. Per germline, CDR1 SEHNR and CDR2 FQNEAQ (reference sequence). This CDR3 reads CASSRTGPTYEQYF. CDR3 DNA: TGTGCCAGCAGCCGGACAGGGCCTACCTACGAGCAGTACTTC.

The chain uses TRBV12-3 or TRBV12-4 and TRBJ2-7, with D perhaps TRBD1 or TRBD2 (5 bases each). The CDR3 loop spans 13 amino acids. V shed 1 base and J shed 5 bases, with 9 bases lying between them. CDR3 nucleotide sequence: TGTGCCAGCAGTTTAGGGGGGTCCAACGAGCAGTACGTC. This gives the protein CASSLGGSNEQYV.

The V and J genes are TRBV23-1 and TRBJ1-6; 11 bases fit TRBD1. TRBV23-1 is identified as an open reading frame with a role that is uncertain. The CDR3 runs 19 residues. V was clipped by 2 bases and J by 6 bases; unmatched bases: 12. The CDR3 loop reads CASSQGPDRGRRGNSPLHF. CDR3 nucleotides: TGCGCCAGCAGTCAAGGCCCGGACAGGGGGCGGAGGGGTAATTCACCCCTCCACTTT.

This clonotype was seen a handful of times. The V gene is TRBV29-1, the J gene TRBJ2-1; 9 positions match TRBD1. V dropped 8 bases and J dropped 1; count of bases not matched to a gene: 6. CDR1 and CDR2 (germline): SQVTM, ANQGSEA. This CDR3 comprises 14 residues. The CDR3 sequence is CSYLGTGSYNEQFF. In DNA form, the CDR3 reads TGCAGCTACCTGGGGACAGGGTCCTACAATGAGCAGTTCTTC.

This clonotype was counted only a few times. The CDR3 loop is CASSLLRGEAEQFF. The CDR3 nucleotides read TGTGCCAGCAGCTTATTGCGGGGGGAGGCTGAGCAGTTCTTC. This chain joins TRBV7-9 and TRBJ2-1; 8 positions agree with TRBD2. Germline assignment: CDR1 SEHNR and CDR2 FQNEAQ (reference sequence). V gave up 2 bases and J gave up 9 bases; unmatched junction bases: 6. The CDR3 length is 14 residues.

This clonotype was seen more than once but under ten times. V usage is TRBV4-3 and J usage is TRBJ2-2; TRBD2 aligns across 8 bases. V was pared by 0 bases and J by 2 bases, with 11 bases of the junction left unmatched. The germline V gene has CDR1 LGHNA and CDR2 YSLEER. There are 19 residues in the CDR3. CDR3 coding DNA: TGCGCCAGCAGCCAAGAAGGGGGAAGCGGGGGTACTAACACCGGGGAGCTGTTTTTT. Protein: CASSQEGGSGGTNTGELFF.

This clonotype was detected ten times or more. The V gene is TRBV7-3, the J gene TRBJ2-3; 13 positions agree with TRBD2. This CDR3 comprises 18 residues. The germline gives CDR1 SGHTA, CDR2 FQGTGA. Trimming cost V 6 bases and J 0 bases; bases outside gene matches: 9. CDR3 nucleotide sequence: TGTGCCAGCAGTAACGGACTAGCGGGGGATTCTAGCACAGATACGCAGTATTTT. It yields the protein CASSNGLAGDSSTDTQYF.

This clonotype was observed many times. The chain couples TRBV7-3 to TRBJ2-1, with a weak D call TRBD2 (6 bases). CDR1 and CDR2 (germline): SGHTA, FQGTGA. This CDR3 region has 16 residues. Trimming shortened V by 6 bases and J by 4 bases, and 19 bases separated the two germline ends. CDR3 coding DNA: TGTGCCAGCAGTCCCACACCGGGACTGACGTACAATGAGCAGTTCTTC. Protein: CASSPTPGLTYNEQFF.

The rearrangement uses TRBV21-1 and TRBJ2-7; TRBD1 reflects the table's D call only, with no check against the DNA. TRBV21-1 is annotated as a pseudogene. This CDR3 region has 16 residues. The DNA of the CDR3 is TGTGCCAGCAGCAAGACCGGGACAGTGAGCTCCTACGAGCAGTACGTC. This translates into CASSKTGTVSSYEQYV.

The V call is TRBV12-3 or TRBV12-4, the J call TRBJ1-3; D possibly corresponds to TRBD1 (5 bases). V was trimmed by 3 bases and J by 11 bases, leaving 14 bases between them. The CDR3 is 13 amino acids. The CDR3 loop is CASSFGAPQAIYF. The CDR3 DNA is TGTGCCAGCAGTTTCGGGGCCCCCCAAGCCATATATTTT.

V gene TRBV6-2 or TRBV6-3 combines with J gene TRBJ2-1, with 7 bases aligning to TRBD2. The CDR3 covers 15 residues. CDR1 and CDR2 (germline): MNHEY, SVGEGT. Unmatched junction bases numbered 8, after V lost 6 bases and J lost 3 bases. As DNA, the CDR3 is TGTGCCAGCAGCGTTCCGGGGGGACGCTACAATGAGCAGTTCTTC. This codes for CASSVPGGRYNEQFF.

The CDR3 nucleotides are TGTGCCAGCTCACCACCGGACGGCTACGAGCAGTACTTC. Amino acids: CASSPPDGYEQYF. The chain couples TRBV18 to TRBJ2-7, with D uncertain. Germline loops: CDR1 KGHSH, CDR2 LQKENI. The V and J ends lost 0 bases and 3 bases respectively, with 6 bases between them. This CDR3 comprises 13 residues.

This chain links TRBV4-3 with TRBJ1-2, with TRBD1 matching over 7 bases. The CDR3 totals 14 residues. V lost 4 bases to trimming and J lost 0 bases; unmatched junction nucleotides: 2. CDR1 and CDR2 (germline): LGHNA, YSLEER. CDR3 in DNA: TGCGCCAGCAGCCCGGGACAGACTAACTATGGCTACACCTTC. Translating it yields CASSPGQTNYGYTF.

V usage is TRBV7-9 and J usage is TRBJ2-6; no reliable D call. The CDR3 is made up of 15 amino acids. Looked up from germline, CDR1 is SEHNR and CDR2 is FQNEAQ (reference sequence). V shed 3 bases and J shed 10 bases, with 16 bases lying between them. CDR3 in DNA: TGTGCCAGCAGCTTGACGACCGCCATCCTAAACGTCCTGACTTTC. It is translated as CASSLTTAILNVLTF.

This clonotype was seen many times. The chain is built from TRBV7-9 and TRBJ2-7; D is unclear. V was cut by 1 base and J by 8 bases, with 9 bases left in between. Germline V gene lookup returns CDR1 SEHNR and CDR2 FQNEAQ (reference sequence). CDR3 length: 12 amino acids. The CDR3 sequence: CASSLGRYKQYV. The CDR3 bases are TGTGCCAGCAGCTTAGGGCGTTATAAGCAGTACGTC.

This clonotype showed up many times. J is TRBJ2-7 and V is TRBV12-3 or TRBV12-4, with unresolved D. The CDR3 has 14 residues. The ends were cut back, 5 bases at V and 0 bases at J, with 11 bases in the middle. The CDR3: CASSPLGSSYEQYF. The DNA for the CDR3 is TGTGCCAGCAGTCCCCTAGGGTCCTCCTACGAGCAGTACTTC.

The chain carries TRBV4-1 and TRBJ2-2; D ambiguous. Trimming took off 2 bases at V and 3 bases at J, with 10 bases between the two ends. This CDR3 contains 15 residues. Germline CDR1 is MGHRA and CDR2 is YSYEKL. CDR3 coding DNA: TGCGCCAGCAGCCAAACGACGGATTACACCGGGGAGCTGTTTTTT. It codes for CASSQTTDYTGELFF.

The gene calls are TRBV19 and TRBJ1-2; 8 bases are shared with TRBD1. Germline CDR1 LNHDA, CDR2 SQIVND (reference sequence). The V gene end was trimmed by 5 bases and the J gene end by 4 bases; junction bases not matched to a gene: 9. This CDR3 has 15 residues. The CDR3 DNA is TGTGCCAGTAGTCCGGGGACAGGCTTATTCTATGGCTACACCTTC. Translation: CASSPGTGLFYGYTF. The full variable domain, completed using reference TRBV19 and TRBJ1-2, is DGGITQSPKYLFRKEGQNVTLSCEQNLNHDAMYWYRQDPGQGLRLIYYSQIVNDFQKGDIAEGYSVSREKKESFPLTVTSAQKNPTAFYLCASSPGTGLFYGYTFGSGTRLTVV.

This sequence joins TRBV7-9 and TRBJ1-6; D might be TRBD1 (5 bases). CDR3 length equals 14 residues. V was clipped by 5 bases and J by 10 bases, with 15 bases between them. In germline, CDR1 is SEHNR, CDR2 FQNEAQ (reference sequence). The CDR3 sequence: CASSPTPGESPLHF. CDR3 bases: TGTGCCAGCAGCCCCACACCGGGGGAATCACCCCTCCACTTT.

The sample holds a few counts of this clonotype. The CDR3 here is CASSLVQGRNYGYTF. The CDR3 bases are TGCGCCAGCAGCTTGGTACAGGGCAGGAACTATGGCTACACCTTC. The V call is TRBV5-1, the J call TRBJ1-2, with D possibly TRBD1 on 6 matching bases. Germline CDR1 SGHRS, CDR2 YFSETQ. V shed 0 bases and J shed 2 bases, with 11 bases lying between them. The CDR3 totals 15 residues.

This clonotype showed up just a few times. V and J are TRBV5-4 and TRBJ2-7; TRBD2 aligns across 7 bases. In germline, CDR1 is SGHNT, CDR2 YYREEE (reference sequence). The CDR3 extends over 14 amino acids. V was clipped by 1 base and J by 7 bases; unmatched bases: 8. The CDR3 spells CASSLLGGDGEQYV. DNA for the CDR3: TGTGCCAGCAGCTTGTTGGGAGGGGATGGGGAGCAGTACGTC.

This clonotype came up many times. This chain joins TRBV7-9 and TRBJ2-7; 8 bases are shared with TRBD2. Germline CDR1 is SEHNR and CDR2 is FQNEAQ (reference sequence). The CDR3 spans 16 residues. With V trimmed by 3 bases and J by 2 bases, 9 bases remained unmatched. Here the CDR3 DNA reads TGTGCCAGCAGCTTTTCGGAGCGGGGGCCACCCTACGAGCAGTACTTC. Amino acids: CASSFSERGPPYEQYF.

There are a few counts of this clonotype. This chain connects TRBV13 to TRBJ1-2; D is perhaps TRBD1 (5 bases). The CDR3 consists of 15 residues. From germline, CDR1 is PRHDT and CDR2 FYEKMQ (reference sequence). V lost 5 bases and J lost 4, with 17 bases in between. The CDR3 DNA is TGTGCCAGCAGCGTAAGACAGCGAAAACCCTATGGCTACACCTTC. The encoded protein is CASSVRQRKPYGYTF.

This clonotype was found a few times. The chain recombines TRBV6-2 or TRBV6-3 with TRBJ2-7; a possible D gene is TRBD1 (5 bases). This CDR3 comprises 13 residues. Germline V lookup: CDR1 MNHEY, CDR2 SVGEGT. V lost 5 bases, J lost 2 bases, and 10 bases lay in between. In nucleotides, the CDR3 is TGTGCCAGCAGTGGCACAGGCACCTACGAGCAGTACTTC. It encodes CASSGTGTYEQYF.

The CDR3, as DNA: TGTGCCAGCAGTTCCTCGCCCTCCCCGGGCTACACCTTC. Encoded protein: CASSSSPSPGYTF. This chain joins TRBV27 and TRBJ1-2; no firm D call. This CDR3 has 13 amino acids. Germline CDR1 is MNHEY and CDR2 is SMNVEV (reference sequence). V lost 4 bases and J lost 8, with 14 bases in between.

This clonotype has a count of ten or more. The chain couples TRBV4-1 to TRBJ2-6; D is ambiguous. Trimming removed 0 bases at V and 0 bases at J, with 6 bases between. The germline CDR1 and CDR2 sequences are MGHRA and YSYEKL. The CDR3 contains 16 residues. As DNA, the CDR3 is TGCGCCAGCAGCCAAGATACCTACTCTGGGGCCAACGTCCTGACTTTC. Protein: CASSQDTYSGANVLTF.

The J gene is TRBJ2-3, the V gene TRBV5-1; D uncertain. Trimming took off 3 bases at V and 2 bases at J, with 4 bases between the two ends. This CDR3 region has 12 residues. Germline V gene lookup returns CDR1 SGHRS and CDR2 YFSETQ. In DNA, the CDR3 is TGCGCCAGCAGCTACCTCACAGATACGCAGTATTTT. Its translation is CASSYLTDTQYF.

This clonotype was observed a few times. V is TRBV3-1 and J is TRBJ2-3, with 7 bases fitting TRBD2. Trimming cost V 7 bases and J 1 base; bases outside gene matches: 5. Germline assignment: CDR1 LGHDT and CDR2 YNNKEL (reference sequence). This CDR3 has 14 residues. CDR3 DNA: TGTGCCAGCACAACCGCGGGGGGCACAGATACGCAGTATTTT. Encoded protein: CASTTAGGTDTQYF.

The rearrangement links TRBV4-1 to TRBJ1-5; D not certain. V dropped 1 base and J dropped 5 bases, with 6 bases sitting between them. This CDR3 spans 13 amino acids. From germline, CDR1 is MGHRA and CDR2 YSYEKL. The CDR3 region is CASSQVADQPQHF. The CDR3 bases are TGCGCCAGCAGCCAAGTCGCCGATCAGCCCCAGCATTTT.

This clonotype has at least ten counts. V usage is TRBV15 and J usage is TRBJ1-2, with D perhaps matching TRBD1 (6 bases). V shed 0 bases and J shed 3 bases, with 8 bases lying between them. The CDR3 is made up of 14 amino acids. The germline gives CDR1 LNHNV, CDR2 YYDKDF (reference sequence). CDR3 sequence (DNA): TGTGCCACCAGCAGAGATCACAGGGACTATGGCTACACCTTC. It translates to CATSRDHRDYGYTF.

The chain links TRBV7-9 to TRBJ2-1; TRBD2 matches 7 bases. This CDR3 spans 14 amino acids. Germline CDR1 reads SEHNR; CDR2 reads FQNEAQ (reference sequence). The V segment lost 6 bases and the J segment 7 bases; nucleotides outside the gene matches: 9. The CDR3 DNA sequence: TGTGCCAGCAGTTACCCCGGGGGAGGGAATGAGCAGTTCTTC. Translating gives CASSYPGGGNEQFF.

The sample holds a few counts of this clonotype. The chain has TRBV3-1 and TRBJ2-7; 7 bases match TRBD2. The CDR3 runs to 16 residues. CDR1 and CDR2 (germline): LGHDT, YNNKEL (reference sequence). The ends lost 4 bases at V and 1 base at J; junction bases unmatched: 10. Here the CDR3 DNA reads TGTGCCAGCAGCCGAGGACCGGCGGGGGAGTCCTACGAGCAGTACGTC. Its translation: CASSRGPAGESYEQYV.